One TCR beta chain is described in this entry. What it recognizes is unknown. The source of the sample is a study of post-analysis software for immune sequencing data. The ends were cut back, 4 bases at V and 5 bases at J, with 14 bases in the middle. Germline lookup yields CDR1 MNHEY and CDR2 SVGAGI. The CDR3 has 14 residues. Study outcomes and limitations: Four or five TRBV segments were more frequent in patients than controls; TRBV5-6, TRBV5-1 and TRBV20-1 belonged to this group. By F measure, strong co-clustering occurred among samples prepared in the same batch.

Unique molecular identifiers featured in each of the TCR beta cDNA libraries. TCRdb ran MiXCR on the PCR reads and lists one entry per CDR3 protein. Altogether some 260,000 distinct CDR3 sequences are present, around 34% being singletons, with the ten largest covering less than 6%. Specimen: blood. This clonotype originated in a girl aged 10 to 17 with multiple sclerosis. V is TRBV6-5 and J is TRBJ1-1, with a weak D call TRBD1 (5 bases). The CDR3 here is CASSFQGIGTEAFF. For the CDR3, the DNA is TGTGCCAGCAGTTTTCAGGGTATTGGGACTGAAGCTTTCTTT.